A selection of T cell receptor beta chains follows, all from one sample in a study of T cell responses to AZD1222 COVID-19 vaccine. Method: immunoSEQ multiplex PCR; TCRdb's copy keeps in-frame clones and lacks some. Of about 140,000 clones listed, roughly 90% are singletons. The sequencing used peripheral blood, collected on day 0 of AZD1222 vaccination. Receptor source: an adult in good health. CDR3s include the opening cysteine and the closing phenylalanine or tryptophan. A D gene is named only where the DNA matches it firmly. Expanded clones are given a class, and other clones once, few, many or no size at all.

v_call	d_call	j_call	clone_size	cdr3_aa	cdr3_nt
TRBV20-1	TRBD2	TRBJ2-1	NA	CSASRTSGGSSYNEQFF	TGCAGTGCTAGTCGGACTAGCGGGGGGAGCTCCTACAATGAGCAGTTCTTC
TRBV12-3/TRBV12-4	NA	TRBJ2-5	NA	CASRWGLQETQYF	TGTGCCAGCAGATGGGGGCTACAAGAGACCCAGTACTTC
TRBV11-3	NA	TRBJ2-5	NA	CASSLSAQETQYF	TGTGCCAGCAGCTTAAGCGCTCAAGAGACCCAGTACTTC
TRBV27	NA	TRBJ2-5	once	CASRGTGRETQYF	TGTGCCAGCAGGGGGACGGGACGGGAGACCCAGTACTTC
TRBV10-2	TRBD2	TRBJ2-7	once	CASRSGLAGGEQYF	TGCGCCAGCAGGTCGGGACTAGCGGGAGGCGAGCAGTACTTC
TRBV13	NA	TRBJ2-2	NA	CASNEPTGLRTGELFF	TGTGCCAGCAACGAACCTACGGGACTCAGGACCGGGGAGCTGTTTTTT
TRBV29-1	TRBD1	TRBJ1-2	NA	CSVAKGQGDYGYTF	TGCAGCGTCGCGAAGGGACAGGGGGACTATGGCTACACCTTC
TRBV30	TRBD2	TRBJ2-1	NA	CAWRTSGYYNEQFF	TGTGCCTGGAGAACTAGCGGGTATTACAATGAGCAGTTCTTC
TRBV11-2	TRBD1	TRBJ2-1	NA	CASSLALIRGPNEQFF	TGTGCCAGCAGCTTAGCCCTGATTAGGGGGCCGAATGAGCAGTTCTTC
TRBV18	NA	TRBJ1-5	NA	CASSPERDQPQHF	TGTGCCAGCTCACCAGAAAGGGATCAGCCCCAGCATTTT
TRBV12-3/TRBV12-4	NA	TRBJ2-2	NA	CASSETRTGELFF	TGTGCCAGCAGTGAGACACGTACCGGGGAGCTGTTTTTT
TRBV5-4	NA	TRBJ1-2	once	CASSIPGRMDYGYTF	TGTGCCAGCAGCATACCGGGCCGAATGGACTATGGCTACACCTTC
TRBV12-5	TRBD2	TRBJ2-2	NA	CASGLPGLAGEHGELFF	TGTGCTAGTGGTTTGCCGGGACTAGCGGGAGAACACGGGGAGCTGTTTTTT
TRBV14	NA	TRBJ2-7	NA	CASSQGWGPYEQYF	TGTGCCAGCAGCCAAGGGTGGGGCCCCTACGAGCAGTACTTC
TRBV30	TRBD1	TRBJ1-2	NA	CAWSRDRGRIGYTF	TGTGCCTGGAGTAGGGACAGGGGGCGAATCGGCTACACCTTC
TRBV10-3	TRBD1	TRBJ1-1	NA	CAISGRASGGNTEAFF	TGTGCCATCAGTGGGAGGGCATCAGGGGGGAACACTGAAGCTTTCTTT
TRBV6-5	TRBD2	TRBJ2-1	NA	CASRRAGLSYNEQFF	TGTGCCAGCAGGCGAGCGGGACTCTCCTACAATGAGCAGTTCTTC
TRBV6-5	NA	TRBJ1-1	many	CASSLGGGTEAFF	TGTGCCAGCAGCTTAGGGGGGGGCACTGAAGCTTTCTTT
TRBV18	NA	TRBJ2-3	NA	CASSSEGTSTDTQYF	TGTGCCAGCTCGAGCGAAGGAACTAGCACAGATACGCAGTATTTT
TRBV6-1	NA	TRBJ2-1	NA	CASSEAVRSYNEQFF	TGTGCCAGCAGTGAGGCAGTCCGCTCCTACAATGAGCAGTTCTTC
TRBV19	NA	TRBJ2-2	NA	CASSTTVDTGELFF	TGTGCCAGTAGTACCACCGTGGACACCGGGGAGCTGTTTTTT
TRBV19	NA	TRBJ1-1	NA	CASSVRGQNTEAFF	TGTGCCAGTAGTGTCCGGGGCCAGAACACTGAAGCTTTCTTT
TRBV5-1	TRBD1	TRBJ1-5	NA	CASSSGQGGQPQHF	TGCGCCAGCAGCTCAGGACAGGGAGGTCAGCCCCAGCATTTT
TRBV10-3	NA	TRBJ2-2	NA	CAIEGAGTGELFF	TGTGCCATCGAAGGGGCAGGCACCGGGGAGCTGTTTTTT
TRBV6-4	NA	TRBJ1-2	NA	CASSDSIGGSYGYTF	TGTGCCAGCAGTGACTCGATCGGGGGTTCCTATGGCTACACCTTC
TRBV6-2/TRBV6-3	NA	TRBJ2-1	NA	CASSTTNYNEQFF	TGTGCCAGCAGTACGACCAATTACAATGAGCAGTTCTTC
TRBV15	NA	TRBJ1-2	few	CATSLQRGYTF	TGTGCCACCTCCCTCCAACGAGGCTACACCTTC
TRBV9	NA	TRBJ2-3	once	CASSVTSDTDTQYF	TGTGCCAGCAGCGTGACTTCAGACACAGATACGCAGTATTTT
TRBV5-4	TRBD2	TRBJ2-5	NA	CASSPPPGRGGSYKETQYF	TGTGCCAGCAGCCCGCCTCCGGGGAGGGGCGGTAGTTACAAAGAGACCCAGTACTTC
TRBV6-4	NA	TRBJ1-5	NA	CASSEGFGQPQHF	TGTGCCAGCAGTGAGGGGTTTGGGCAGCCCCAGCATTTT
TRBV28	TRBD1	TRBJ1-1	NA	CATRQGALAAFF	TGTGCCACCCGACAGGGGGCCTTAGCAGCTTTCTTT
TRBV5-4	TRBD2	TRBJ2-7	NA	CASRLGTGGGHEQYF	TGTGCCAGCAGATTGGGGACGGGCGGGGGGCACGAGCAGTACTTC
TRBV3-1/TRBV3-2	NA	TRBJ1-1	NA	CASSPIPTEVNTEAFF	TGTGCCAGCAGCCCGATCCCGACAGAAGTGAACACTGAAGCTTTCTTT
TRBV6-5	NA	TRBJ2-7	NA	CASSPPGQSSYEQYF	TGTGCCAGCAGTCCTCCGGGACAAAGCTCCTACGAGCAGTACTTC
TRBV7-6	NA	TRBJ1-1	NA	CASSFRTETNTEAFF	TGTGCCAGCAGCTTCCGGACAGAGACGAACACTGAAGCTTTCTTT
TRBV2	TRBD1	TRBJ2-7	NA	CASSVTGIVYEQYF	TGTGCCAGCAGTGTGACAGGGATTGTATACGAGCAGTACTTC
TRBV10-3	NA	TRBJ2-5	few	CAIQGGGEETQYF	TGTGCCATCCAGGGCGGCGGAGAAGAGACCCAGTACTTC
TRBV7-6	TRBD2	TRBJ2-5	few	CASSILGVAGLETQYF	TGTGCCAGCAGCATCCTGGGGGTAGCGGGACTAGAGACCCAGTACTTC
TRBV28	NA	TRBJ1-4	NA	CASSLSGIEKLFF	TGTGCCAGCAGTTTATCAGGGATTGAAAAACTGTTTTTT
TRBV28	NA	TRBJ1-3	NA	CASSSGGNTIYF	TGTGCCAGCAGTTCTGGGGGAAACACCATATATTTT
TRBV24-1	NA	TRBJ2-3	NA	CATSDPLGGRTQYF	TGTGCCACCAGTGACCCCCTGGGGGGGCGTACGCAGTATTTT
TRBV28	NA	TRBJ2-3	NA	CASSFLSGTDTQYF	TGTGCCAGCAGTTTTCTTAGCGGCACAGATACGCAGTATTTT
TRBV28	TRBD1	TRBJ1-1	NA	CASKSGQGARTFF	TGTGCCAGCAAATCGGGACAGGGGGCGAGGACTTTCTTT
TRBV2	TRBD2	TRBJ2-1	NA	CASSRLAGSYNEQFF	TGTGCCAGCAGCCGACTAGCGGGGTCCTACAATGAGCAGTTCTTC